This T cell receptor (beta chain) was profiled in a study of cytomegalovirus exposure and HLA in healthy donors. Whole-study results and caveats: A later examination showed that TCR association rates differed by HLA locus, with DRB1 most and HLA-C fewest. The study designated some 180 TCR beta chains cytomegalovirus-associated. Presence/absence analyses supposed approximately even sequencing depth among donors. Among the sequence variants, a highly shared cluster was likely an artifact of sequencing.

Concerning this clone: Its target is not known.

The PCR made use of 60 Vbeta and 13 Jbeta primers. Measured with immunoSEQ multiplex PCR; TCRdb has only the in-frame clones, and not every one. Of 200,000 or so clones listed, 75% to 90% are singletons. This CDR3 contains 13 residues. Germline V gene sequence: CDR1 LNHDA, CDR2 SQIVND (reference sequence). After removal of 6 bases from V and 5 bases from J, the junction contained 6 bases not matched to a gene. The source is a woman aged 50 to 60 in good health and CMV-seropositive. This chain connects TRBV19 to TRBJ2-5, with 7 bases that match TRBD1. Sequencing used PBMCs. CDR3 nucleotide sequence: TGTGCCAGTAGCGGACAGGCCAAGGAGACCCAGTACTTC. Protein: CASSGQAKETQYF.